The present TCR beta chain was sequenced within a study of control samples from healthy donors and cancer patients (dated by TCRdb to about 2020). The library was prepared using the immunoSEQ multiplex PCR assay. The table was pulled from immuneACCESS by TCRdb, which kept in-frame rearrangements only. Such tables lose some clones; where checked, under half of the loss comes from unresolved V genes, and the rest has no known cause. Here the sample has approximately 130,000 clones; roughly 90% occur a single time. In total, the top ten clones hold less than 40% of the sample. Notes on this clone: There is no known antigen for this receptor. Qualities for individual bases were not recorded, and no much larger clone is one base off.

CDR1 and CDR2 are read off the germline V gene as SGDLS and YYNGEE. Trimming accounts for 3 bases at V and 7 bases at J, while the number of junction bases matched to no gene is 2. Spanning cysteine to phenylalanine, the CDR3 consists of 14 amino acids. Just the 42-base CDR3 DNA is kept, in frame starting at base 1. The chain is encoded by TRBV9 joined to TRBJ2-3; 13 bases in the middle match TRBD2. Sequenced material: blood. This TCR was recovered from a man in his fifties in good health. The nucleotide sequence is TGTGCCAGCAGCGGGACTAGCGGGGGAAATACGCAGTATTTT. This gives the protein CASSGTSGGNTQYF.